Listed below are T cell receptor beta chains from one sample, sequenced in a study of shared clonotypes between healthy human individuals. The assay was immunoSEQ multiplex PCR, and TCRdb's table has in-frame clones only and misses some. The table has about 960,000 clones, 70% to 85% seen once. Sequencing was performed on memory CD4+ T cells sorted from blood. These receptors all come from a man aged 18 to 35 in good health. CDR3s include the opening cysteine and the closing phenylalanine or tryptophan. The D gene is left open where the match is weak. Clone size, where shown, is once, few, many, or a class for clones that have expanded.

15,TRBV7-2,TRBJ1-1,.,TRBD1,TGTGCCAGCAGCTTAGTTGCAGGGGGAAACACTGAAGCTTTCTTT,CASSLVAGGNTEAFF
14,TRBV7-2,TRBJ2-3,.,.,TGTGCCAGCAGCTTCGATCTAGCCACAGATACGCAGTATTTT,CASSFDLATDTQYF
13,TRBV30,TRBJ2-7,.,TRBD1,TGTGCCTTCGACAGGGAAGGTTACTACGAGCAGTACTTC,CAFDREGYYEQYF
15,TRBV9,TRBJ1-2,once,TRBD1,TGTGCCAGCAGCCTACGACAGGGAACGGGCTATGGCTACACCTTC,CASSLRQGTGYGYTF
15,TRBV28,TRBJ1-5,.,.,TGTGCCAGCAGTCGAACAGGGATGGGCAATCAGCCCCAGCATTTT,CASSRTGMGNQPQHF
13,TRBV6-1,TRBJ1-2,.,.,TGTGCCAGCAGGAGCGGACAGATCTATGGCTACACCTTC,CASRSGQIYGYTF
11,TRBV30,TRBJ2-1,.,.,TGTGCCTGGAGTGCCTTCGATGAGCAGTTCTTC,CAWSAFDEQFF
14,TRBV30,TRBJ2-7,.,TRBD1,TGTGCCTGGAGTTACGGACAGGGAGTCTACGAGCAGTACTTC,CAWSYGQGVYEQYF
13,TRBV4-3,TRBJ2-7,.,.,TGCGCCAGCAGCCAAGATTGGCGCTACGAGCAGTACTTC,CASSQDWRYEQYF
14,TRBV30,TRBJ1-3,.,.,TGTGCCTGGAGACACGGCAGCTCTGGAAACACCATATATTTT,CAWRHGSSGNTIYF
18,TRBV19,TRBJ2-4,.,TRBD1,TGTGCCAGTAGTATGGGTCAGGGGGCCCTTATCGCCCGCAACATTCAGTACTTC,CASSMGQGALIARNIQYF
16,TRBV5-1,TRBJ1-6,.,TRBD1,TGCGCCAGCAGCTCGACAGGGGGTGGAAATAATTCACCCCTCCACTTT,CASSSTGGGNNSPLHF
13,TRBV7-3,TRBJ1-2,.,.,TGTGCCAGCAGCCGGGACAAGGCGTTTGGCTACACCTTC,CASSRDKAFGYTF
13,TRBV6-4,TRBJ1-5,.,.,TGTGCCAGCCCTGGGCTGACTAATCAGCCCCAGCATTTT,CASPGLTNQPQHF
14,TRBV5-4,TRBJ1-1,.,.,TGTGCCAGCAGCTTGGGTCAGGCGAACACTGAAGCTTTCTTT,CASSLGQANTEAFF
16,TRBV11-2,TRBJ2-1,.,.,TGTGCCAGCACCCACCGGGCGGGGAGCTCCTACAATGAGCAGTTCTTC,CASTHRAGSSYNEQFF
17,TRBV28,TRBJ2-3,.,TRBD2,TGTGCCAGCAGTTCATCCAGCTACGGGGGGTTCACAGATACGCAGTATTTT,CASSSSSYGGFTDTQYF
18,TRBV10-3,TRBJ1-3,.,TRBD1,TGTGCCATCAGTGAGACAACCGGGACAGCTAAAGGCGGAAACACCATATATTTT,CAISETTGTAKGGNTIYF
14,TRBV13,TRBJ1-1,.,.,TGTGCCAGCAGCTTAGGCCTAGGAGGCACTGAAGCTTTCTTT,CASSLGLGGTEAFF
14,TRBV6-5,TRBJ2-5,.,TRBD2,TGTGCCAGCAGCCGGCCGGGACTAGTCGAGACCCAGTACTTC,CASSRPGLVETQYF
18,TRBV19,TRBJ2-4,.,.,TGTGCCAGTAGTATAGATTCCCCCAGGGGGGGAGCCAAAAACATTCAGTACTTC,CASSIDSPRGGAKNIQYF
14,TRBV9,TRBJ1-1,few,.,TGTGCCAGCAGCGTGGCAGGGACGAACACTGAAGCTTTCTTT,CASSVAGTNTEAFF